This TCR beta chain originates from a study of CD8 T cells in ankylosing spondylitis. The CDR3 has 16 amino acids. The V gene's germline CDR1 is SGHRS and CDR2 YFSETQ. V gave up 3 bases and J gave up 0 bases, with 10 bases separating them. In regard to this clonotype: Its antigen is as yet unknown.

It was by quantitative 5'-RACE with molecular barcodes that TCR beta libraries were made. In TCRdb, the 5' RACE reads were re-called with MiXCR into one record per CDR3 protein. The data contain more than 600,000 distinct CDR3 sequences, over 15% of them singletons. The study, taken as a whole, reports: Disease-linked clones reportedly showed significant enrichment in matched ankylosing spondylitis synovial fluid. Past research had described some motif variants in reactive arthritis synovial fluid and blood. What seemed typical of ankylosing spondylitis blood was a TCR beta motif built from several highly homologous variants.

The TCR sequence derives from a male donor with ankylosing spondylitis. The rearrangement joins TRBV5-1 to TRBJ1-6; D might be TRBD1 (5 bases). The specimen sequenced was blood, either unsorted or a sorted T cell fraction (not recorded which). CDR3: CASSSGKSSYNSPLHF. The CDR3 DNA sequence: TGCGCCAGCAGCTCAGGGAAAAGCTCCTATAATTCACCCCTCCACTTT.